This T cell receptor (beta chain) emerged from a study of PD-1 blockade in mismatch repair-deficient tumors. Study background: Enrolled about 2012-2017, patients had progressing, pretreated mismatch repair-deficient cancers of 12 types. Findings and limits, study-wide: Tumor-resident clones, often undetectable pretreatment in blood, expanded then contracted after pembrolizumab.

The protocol was immunoSEQ multiplex PCR, while the TCRdb copy is restricted to in-frame clones and leaves out a portion. The sample records nearly 25,000 clones, nearly 85% being singletons. The V gene lost 8 bases and the J gene lost 1 base, with 9 bases spanning the gap. There are 12 residues in the CDR3. Germline CDR1 and CDR2: MNHNY and SVGAGI (reference sequence). Mismatch repair deficiency was confirmed in all patients, by PCR or immunohistochemistry. Three pembrolizumab responders had their TCRs sequenced. With regard to this clone: The antigen is not known.

This chain joins TRBV6-6 and TRBJ2-7; D not resolved. Sequences were derived from peripheral blood, sampled 12 weeks after starting pembrolizumab. This receptor was identified in an adult with mismatch repair-deficient cancer. CDR3 coding DNA: TGTGCCAGCTCGGGCAGATCCTACGAGCAGTACTTC. This gives the protein CASSGRSYEQYF.